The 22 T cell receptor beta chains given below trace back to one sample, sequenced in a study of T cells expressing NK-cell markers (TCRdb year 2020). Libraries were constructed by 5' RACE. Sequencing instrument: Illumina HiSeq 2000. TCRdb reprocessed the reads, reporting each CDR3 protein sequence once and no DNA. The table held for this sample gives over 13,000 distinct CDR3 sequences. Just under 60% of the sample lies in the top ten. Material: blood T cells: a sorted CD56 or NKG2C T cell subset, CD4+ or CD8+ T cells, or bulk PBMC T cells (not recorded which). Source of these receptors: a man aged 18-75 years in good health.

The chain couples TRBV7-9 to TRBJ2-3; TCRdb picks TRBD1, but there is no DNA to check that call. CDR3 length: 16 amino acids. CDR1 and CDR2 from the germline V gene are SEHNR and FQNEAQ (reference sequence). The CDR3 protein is CASSLRPGNVPDTQYF.

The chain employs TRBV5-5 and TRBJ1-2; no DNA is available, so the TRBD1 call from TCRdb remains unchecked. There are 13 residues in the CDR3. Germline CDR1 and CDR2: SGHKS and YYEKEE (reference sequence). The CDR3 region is CASSLERGRGYTF.

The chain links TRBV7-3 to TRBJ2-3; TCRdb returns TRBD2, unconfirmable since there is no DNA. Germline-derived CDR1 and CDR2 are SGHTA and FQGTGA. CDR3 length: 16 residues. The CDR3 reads CASSTTSGGLTDTQYF. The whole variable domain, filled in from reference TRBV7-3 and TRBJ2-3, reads GAGVSQTPSNKVTEKGKYVELRCDPISGHTALYWYRQSLGQGPEFLIYFQGTGAADDSGLPNDRFFAVRPEGSVSTLKIQRTERGDSAVYLCASSTTSGGLTDTQYFGPGTRLTVL.

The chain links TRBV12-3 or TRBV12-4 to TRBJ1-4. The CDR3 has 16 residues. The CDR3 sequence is CASTAAGIVSRGKLFF.

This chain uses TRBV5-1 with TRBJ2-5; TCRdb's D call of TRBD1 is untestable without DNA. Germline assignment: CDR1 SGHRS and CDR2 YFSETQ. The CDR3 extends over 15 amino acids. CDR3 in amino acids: CASSLGDRGRETQYF.

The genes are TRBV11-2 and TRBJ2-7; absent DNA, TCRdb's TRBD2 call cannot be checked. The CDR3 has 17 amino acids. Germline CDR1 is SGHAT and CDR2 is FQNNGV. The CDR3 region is CASSLVAAREWGYEQYF.

The CDR3: CASSYSAGGTYNEQFF. V is TRBV6-5 and J is TRBJ2-1; TCRdb gives TRBD2 as the D gene, but with no DNA this cannot be confirmed. CDR3 size: 16 residues. Germline V lookup: CDR1 MNHEY, CDR2 SVGAGI.

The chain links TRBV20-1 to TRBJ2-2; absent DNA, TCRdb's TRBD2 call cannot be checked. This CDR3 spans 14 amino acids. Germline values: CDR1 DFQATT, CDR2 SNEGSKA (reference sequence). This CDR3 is CSAPRRGGSGELFF.

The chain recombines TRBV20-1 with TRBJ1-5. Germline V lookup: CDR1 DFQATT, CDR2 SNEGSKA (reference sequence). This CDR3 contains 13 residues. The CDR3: CSASRGRNQPQHF.

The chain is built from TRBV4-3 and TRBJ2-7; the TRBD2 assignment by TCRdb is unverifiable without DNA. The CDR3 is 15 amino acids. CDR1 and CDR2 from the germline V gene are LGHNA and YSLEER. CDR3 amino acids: CASSGAPAGVREQYF.

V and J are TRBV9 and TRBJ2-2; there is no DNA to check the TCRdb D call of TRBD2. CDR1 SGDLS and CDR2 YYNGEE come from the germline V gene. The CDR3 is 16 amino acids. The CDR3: CASSGNPADNTGELFF.

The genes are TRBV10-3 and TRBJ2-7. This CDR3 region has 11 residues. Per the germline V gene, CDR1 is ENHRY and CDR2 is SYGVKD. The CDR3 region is CAISPSYEQYF.

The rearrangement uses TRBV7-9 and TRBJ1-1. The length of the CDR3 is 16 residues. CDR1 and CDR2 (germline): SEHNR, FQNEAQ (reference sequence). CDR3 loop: CASSLRSPTANTEAFF.

The CDR3 loop is CASSFSGANTGELFF. The V and J genes are TRBV7-6 and TRBJ2-2. The CDR3 sequence is 15 residues long. CDR1 is SGHVS, CDR2 FNYEAQ, per germline.

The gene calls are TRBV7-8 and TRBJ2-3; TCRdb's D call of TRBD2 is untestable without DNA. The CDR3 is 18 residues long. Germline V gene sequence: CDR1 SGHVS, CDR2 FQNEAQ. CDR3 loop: CASSLEAGIAGVLDTQYF.

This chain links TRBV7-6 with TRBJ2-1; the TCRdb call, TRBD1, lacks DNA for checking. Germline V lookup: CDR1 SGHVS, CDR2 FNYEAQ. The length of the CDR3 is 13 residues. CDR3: CASSLGQLNEQFF.

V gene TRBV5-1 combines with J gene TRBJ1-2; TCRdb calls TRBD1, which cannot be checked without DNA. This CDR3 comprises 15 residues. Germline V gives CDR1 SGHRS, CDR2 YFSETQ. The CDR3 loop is CASSPTRGRGYGYTF.

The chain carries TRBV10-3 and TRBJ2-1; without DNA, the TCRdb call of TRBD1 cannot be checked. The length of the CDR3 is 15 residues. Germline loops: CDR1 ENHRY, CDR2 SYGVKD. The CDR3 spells CAISEWQGADNEQFF.

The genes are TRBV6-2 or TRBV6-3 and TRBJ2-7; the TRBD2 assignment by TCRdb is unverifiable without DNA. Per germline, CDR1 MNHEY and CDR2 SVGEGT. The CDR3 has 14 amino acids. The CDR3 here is CASSFSGTSGEQYF.

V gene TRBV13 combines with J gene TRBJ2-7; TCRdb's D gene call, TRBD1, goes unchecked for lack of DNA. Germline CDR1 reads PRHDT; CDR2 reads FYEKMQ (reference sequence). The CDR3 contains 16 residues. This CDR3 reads CASSLGAGALSHEQYF.

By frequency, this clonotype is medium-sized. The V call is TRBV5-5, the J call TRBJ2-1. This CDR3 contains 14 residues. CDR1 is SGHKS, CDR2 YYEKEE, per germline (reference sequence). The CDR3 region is CASSFARANNEQFF.

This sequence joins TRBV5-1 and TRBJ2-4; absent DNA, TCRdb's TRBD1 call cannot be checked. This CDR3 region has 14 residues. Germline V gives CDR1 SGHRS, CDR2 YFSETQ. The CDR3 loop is CASSLEGAINIQYF.